These 19 T cell receptor beta chains originate from one sample sequenced in a study of molecular identifiers for immune sequencing clone quantification. TCRdb reprocessed the PCR reads via MiXCR and lists one record per CDR3 protein. Of some 320,000 distinct CDR3 sequences in the sample, roughly 24% were seen once. Sequenced material: naive CD8+ T cells from blood, with Jurkat cell RNA spiked in. Subset given: FACS-sorted CD8+CD4-CCR7+CD45RA+ naive T cells. Every receptor here comes from a human donor in good health. Some libraries in this study had Jurkat cell RNA spiked in.

The V call is TRBV28, the J call TRBJ2-7; D might be TRBD1 or TRBD2, each matching 6 bases. The CDR3 spans 16 residues. From germline, CDR1 is MDHEN and CDR2 SYDVKM. The ends were cut back, 4 bases at V and 4 bases at J, with 20 bases in the middle. The DNA of the CDR3 is TGTGCCAGCAGTTCCCCGGGGGACCAGGGGTTGTACGAGCAGTACTTC. Translating gives CASSSPGDQGLYEQYF. The variable domain in full, with the rest retrieved from reference TRBV28 and TRBJ2-7, is DVKVTQSSRYLVKRTGEKVFLECVQDMDHENMFWYRQDPGLGLRLIYFSYDVKMKEKGDIPEGYSVSREKKERFSLILESASTNQTSMYLCASSSPGDQGLYEQYFGPGTRLTVT.

This clonotype was detected only a few times. V gene TRBV27 combines with J gene TRBJ2-3; D remains unclear. Germline loops: CDR1 MNHEY, CDR2 SMNVEV (reference sequence). The CDR3 is made up of 14 amino acids. Trimming pared 5 bases from V and 5 bases from J, leaving 14 bases between. The CDR3 loop is CASSRASMVDTQYF. The CDR3 DNA reads TGTGCCAGCAGTCGGGCGTCGATGGTAGATACGCAGTATTTT.

Only a few counts were recorded for this clonotype. The genes are TRBV15 and TRBJ2-7; unclear D gene. This CDR3 is 11 amino acids long. V lost 0 bases and J lost 6, with 3 bases in between. The germline V gene encodes CDR1 LNHNV and CDR2 YYDKDF (reference sequence). The CDR3: CATSRDLEQYF. The CDR3 region has the DNA TGTGCCACCAGCAGAGATCTCGAGCAGTACTTC.

The chain combines TRBV27 with TRBJ2-3; no clear D. The V end lost 5 bases, the J end lost 3 bases, and 12 bases lay between the germline ends. The germline V gene has CDR1 MNHEY and CDR2 SMNVEV (reference sequence). The CDR3 loop spans 14 amino acids. This CDR3 is CASSPQRWTDTQYF. The CDR3, as DNA: TGTGCCAGCAGTCCCCAACGTTGGACAGATACGCAGTATTTT.

The sample holds many counts of this clonotype. The J gene is TRBJ1-5, the V gene TRBV7-9; TRBD1 might be the D (5 bases). The germline V and J ends were trimmed by 5 bases and 5 bases, with 13 bases remaining between them. From germline, CDR1 is SEHNR and CDR2 FQNEAQ (reference sequence). The CDR3 is 14 residues long. In DNA, the CDR3 is TGTGCCAGCAGCCCCGGCATGGGGGATCAGCCCCAGCATTTT. The encoded protein is CASSPGMGDQPQHF.

This clonotype was seen only a few times. The V call is TRBV20-1, the J call TRBJ2-3, with D tentatively TRBD1 (6 bases). The CDR3 extends over 13 amino acids. Germline V gene lookup returns CDR1 DFQATT and CDR2 SNEGSKA (reference sequence). V lost 2 bases and J lost 4, with 10 bases in between. The CDR3 nucleotides are TGCAGTGCTAGAAAGGGGGACCCAGATACGCAGTATTTT. Amino acids: CSARKGDPDTQYF.

To note about this clonotype: One end of the junction is discordant with germline, which a read error may explain. The J gene is TRBJ1-1, the V gene TRBV2, with D hard to call. The CDR3 is made up of 17 amino acids. The germline V gene encodes CDR1 SNHLY and CDR2 FYNNEI. CDR3 sequence reads: CASSDVNTGAMNSEAFF. Written as DNA, the CDR3 is TGTGCCAGCAGTGATGTGAACACGGGCGCCATGAACTCTGAAGCTTTCTTT.

This clonotype has a handful of counts. This chain joins TRBV7-9 and TRBJ1-4, with 7 bases identical to TRBD1. Looked up from germline, CDR1 is SEHNR and CDR2 is FQNEAQ (reference sequence). The V gene end was trimmed by 5 bases and the J gene end by 5 bases; junction bases not matched to a gene: 8. This CDR3 is 15 amino acids long. The CDR3 reads CASSGPGQLNEKLFF. The CDR3 DNA reads TGTGCCAGCAGCGGACCGGGACAGCTGAATGAAAAACTGTTTTTT.

The table lists this clonotype with a few counts. The V and J genes are TRBV20-1 and TRBJ2-7; D gene ambiguous. The CDR3 is made up of 15 amino acids. V was clipped by 0 bases and J by 7 bases, with 19 bases between them. From germline, CDR1 is DFQATT and CDR2 SNEGSKA (reference sequence). The CDR3 reads CSARDRAYSLVEQYF. The CDR3 DNA follows: TGCAGTGCTAGAGATCGCGCCTACTCACTGGTGGAGCAGTACTTC.

This clonotype turned up a few times. Being one base from a much bigger clone, this may be a read error. As DNA, the CDR3 is TGCGCCAGCCGGGATAGGGGGCTACGCACAGATACGCAGTATTTT. It codes for CASRDRGLRTDTQYF. The chain recombines TRBV5-1 with TRBJ2-3, with 7 bases lining up with TRBD1. After removal of 7 bases from V and 1 base from J, the junction contained 9 bases not matched to a gene. In germline, CDR1 is SGHRS, CDR2 YFSETQ. This CDR3 region has 15 residues.

This clonotype was counted ten times or more. The chain couples TRBV7-6 to TRBJ1-1; the match to TRBD1 covers 9 bases. The length of the CDR3 is 13 residues. V was pared by 5 bases and J by 7 bases, with 5 bases of the junction left unmatched. The germline gives CDR1 SGHVS, CDR2 FNYEAQ. The CDR3 spells CASSAKTGGEAFF. In DNA, the CDR3 is TGTGCCAGCAGCGCCAAGACAGGGGGTGAAGCTTTCTTT.

J is TRBJ2-7 and V is TRBV5-6; D uncertain. The CDR3 is 14 amino acids. Germline CDR1 reads SGHDT; CDR2 reads YYEEEE. V shed 1 base and J shed 2 bases, with 10 bases lying between them. CDR3 sequence (DNA): TGTGCCAGCAGCTTGTACGGCACCGCCTACGAGCAGTACTTC. Translated, it gives CASSLYGTAYEQYF. Drawing the rest from reference TRBV5-6 and TRBJ2-7, the complete variable domain is DAGVTQSPTHLIKTRGQQVTLRCSPKSGHDTVSWYQQALGQGPQFIFQYYEEEERQRGNFPDRFSGHQFPNYSSELNVNALLLGDSALYLCASSLYGTAYEQYFGPGTRLTVT.

This clonotype was counted a single time. The rearrangement uses TRBV9 and TRBJ2-3, with 10 bases that match TRBD1. The closer fit of TRBJ1-5 to the DNA end suggests the J call may be wrong. The CDR3 totals 15 residues. CDR1 and CDR2 (germline): SGDLS, YYNGEE. CDR3 residues: CASSVGTGVTDTQHF. The CDR3, as DNA: TGTGCCAGCAGCGTTGGGACAGGGGTGACAGATACGCAGCATTTT.

This clonotype was recorded only once. The junction and the germline gene differ at one end; a read error may be behind it. The chain joins TRBV29-1 to TRBJ1-1; TRBD1 matches 7 bases. This CDR3 has 11 residues. CDR1 and CDR2 (germline): SQVTM, ANQGSEA. CDR3 region: CSVTMTGKALF. The CDR3 nucleotides are TGCAGCGTCACAATGACAGGGAAAGCTCTCTTT.

This clonotype was picked up many times. The chain joins TRBV4-3 to TRBJ1-1; TRBD1 might be the D (5 bases). The CDR3 length is 16 residues. V gave up 7 bases and J gave up 0 bases, with 18 bases separating them. Germline CDR1 LGHNA, CDR2 YSLEER. The CDR3 region has the DNA TGCGCCAGCAACGAGAACCCCTTGGGGCTGAACACTGAAGCTTTCTTT. Translating gives CASNENPLGLNTEAFF.

This clonotype was counted between two and nine times. The chain uses TRBV30 and TRBJ2-3; D call uncertain. Trimming removed 0 bases at V and 2 bases at J, with 15 bases between. The CDR3 spans 16 residues. In germline, CDR1 is GTSNPN, CDR2 SVGIG (reference sequence). The CDR3 sequence: CAWSVSWQKHTDTQYF. The CDR3 nucleotides read TGTGCCTGGAGTGTAAGTTGGCAGAAACACACAGATACGCAGTATTTT.

This clonotype was seen at least ten times. The rearrangement joins TRBV6-5 to TRBJ1-4, with unresolved D. The CDR3 runs to 12 residues. The germline V gene encodes CDR1 MNHEY and CDR2 SVGAGI. The ends were cut back, 6 bases at V and 0 bases at J, with 2 bases in the middle. CDR3 amino acids: CASRSTNEKLFF. DNA of the CDR3: TGTGCCAGCAGGTCAACTAATGAAAAACTGTTTTTT.

This clonotype was observed a few times. This chain connects TRBV27 to TRBJ1-5; no definite D call. Trimming removed 1 base at V and 4 bases at J, with 11 bases between. This CDR3 spans 15 amino acids. CDR1 is MNHEY and CDR2 is SMNVEV in the germline V gene (reference sequence). The CDR3 here is CASSLYGGENQPQHF. CDR3 nucleotide sequence: TGTGCCAGCAGTTTATATGGTGGCGAGAATCAGCCCCAGCATTTT.

For this clonotype: Just one base apart from a much larger clone, this may be a read error. This sequence joins TRBV20-1 and TRBJ2-7, with D tentatively TRBD2 (5 bases). Germline V gene data show CDR1 as DFQATT and CDR2 as SNEGSKA (reference sequence). There are 13 residues in the CDR3. With 6 bases removed from V and 3 bases from J, the gap between germline ends came to 15 bases. CDR3 nucleotide sequence: TGCAGTGCCCGTGAGGGCGGCCTCTACGAGCAGTACTTC. This translates into CSAREGGLYEQYF.